This T cell receptor (beta chain) was sequenced for a study of blood T cell repertoires in COVID-19. The V gene's germline CDR1 is SNHLY and CDR2 FYNNEI. The CDR3 length is 18 residues. V dropped 6 bases and J dropped 2 bases, with 24 bases sitting between them. TCRdb's copy holds only in-frame clones and misses some; the assay was immunoSEQ multiplex PCR. The sample includes 65,000 to 80,000 clones, around nine tenths of them seen just once. This clone was recorded only once. The chain recombines TRBV2 with TRBJ2-3; D perhaps matches TRBD1 (9 bases). This receptor was obtained from a man in his 70s with active or convalescent COVID-19. The sequenced material came from peripheral blood. CDR3 nucleotides: TGTGCCAGCAGCGGACAGGGGAGAAGCGGGGGACCCACAGATACGCAGTATTTT. Its protein product is CASSGQGRSGGPTDTQYF.